This TCR beta chain was documented in a study of blood T cell repertoires in COVID-19. Study at large: COVID-19 samples collected from the United States, Italy and Spain covered acute and convalescent phases.

CDR3 length equals 15 residues. The trim removed 5 bases at V and 0 bases at J, leaving 4 bases unmatched. CDR1 is MDHEN and CDR2 is SYDVKM in the germline V gene. In the authors' methods: Researchers report that nucleated cell counts were estimated from reference gene primer amplification. Clones were read by immunoSEQ multiplex PCR, and TCRdb kept only the in-frame ones, dropping some. That table gives V, J and clone size, and the DNA gave D and trimming. This sample has 150,000 to 200,000 clones, with 60% to 85% found just once. Sequenced input: peripheral blood. This chain links TRBV28 with TRBJ1-1; 9 bases map to TRBD1. This TCR was recovered from a man in his sixties with active or convalescent COVID-19. The CDR3 nucleotides read TGTGCCAGCAGTCGGGGGACAGGGATGAACACTGAAGCTTTCTTT. Encoded protein: CASSRGTGMNTEAFF.